This passage covers 31 T cell receptor beta chains from one sample sequenced in a study of T cells in Graves' hyperthyroidism and ophthalmopathy. The CDR3 regions of TCR beta were amplified from RNA transcripts. With the HTBI primer set, the TCR CDR3 went through a first round of RT-PCR. TCRdb re-derived calls from the multiplex PCR reads in MiXCR, one entry per CDR3 protein. The profile shows 450,000 to 600,000 distinct CDR3 sequences, approximately 15% of them singletons. The sequenced material came from blood. These receptors came from a woman between 40 and 50 years old with Graves' hyperthyroidism.

This clonotype was counted ten times or more. The genes are TRBV2 and TRBJ1-4; the match to TRBD1 covers 7 bases. V trimming: 0 bases; J trimming: 7 bases; junction bases outside the gene matches: 5. There are 15 residues in the CDR3. Germline loops: CDR1 SNHLY, CDR2 FYNNEI. The CDR3 DNA reads TGTGCCAGCAGTGAAGCCAGGGGGACGGGTGAAAAACTGTTTTTT. It codes for CASSEARGTGEKLFF. The full variable domain, completed using reference TRBV2 and TRBJ1-4, is EPEVTQTPSHQVTQMGQEVILRCVPISNHLYFYWYRQILGQKVEFLVSFYNNEISEKSEIFDDQFSVERPDGSNFTLKIRSTKLEDSAMYFCASSEARGTGEKLFFGSGTQLSVL.

J is TRBJ2-7 and V is TRBV5-1; D is uncertain. V was trimmed by 4 bases and J by 6 bases, leaving 17 bases between them. This CDR3 contains 14 residues. CDR1 is SGHRS, CDR2 YFSETQ, per germline. CDR3 protein: CASSPVGGPLEQYF. The CDR3 DNA is TGCGCCAGCAGCCCCGTTGGTGGACCCCTCGAGCAGTACTTC.

This clonotype was recorded at least ten times. This chain connects TRBV20-1 to TRBJ2-5, with unresolved D. This CDR3 region has 12 residues. The germline V and J ends were trimmed by 1 base and 4 bases, with 7 bases remaining between them. CDR1 and CDR2 from the germline V gene are DFQATT and SNEGSKA (reference sequence). The CDR3 loop is CSARGAAETQYF. The CDR3 bases are TGCAGTGCTAGAGGGGCAGCAGAGACCCAGTACTTC.

This clonotype has just a few counts. The chain is built from TRBV9 and TRBJ2-1; tentatively, D is TRBD2 (6 bases). The CDR3 runs to 15 residues. The ends were cut back, 2 bases at V and 0 bases at J, with 9 bases in the middle. Germline V gene lookup returns CDR1 SGDLS and CDR2 YYNGEE. The CDR3 nucleotides are TGTGCCAGCAGCGTTATTAGCGGCTCCTACAATGAGCAGTTCTTC. The encoded protein is CASSVISGSYNEQFF. Filled out from reference TRBV9 and TRBJ2-1, the complete variable domain reads DSGVTQTPKHLITATGQRVTLRCSPRSGDLSVYWYQQSLDQGLQFLIQYYNGEERAKGNILERFSAQQFPDLHSELNLSSLELGDSALYFCASSVISGSYNEQFFGPGTRLTVL.

The sample holds many counts of this clonotype. This chain uses TRBV28 with TRBJ1-1, with 7 positions matching TRBD1. V gave up 7 bases and J gave up 1 base; unmatched junction bases: 9. Germline V gene lookup returns CDR1 MDHEN and CDR2 SYDVKM. CDR3 size: 15 residues. CDR3 region: CASKGQPKGNTEAFF. DNA of the CDR3: TGTGCCAGCAAGGGACAGCCGAAAGGGAACACTGAAGCTTTCTTT.

This clonotype appeared many times. The chain is built from TRBV7-9 and TRBJ2-1; tentative D call: TRBD2 (6 bases). Trimming removed 3 bases from V and 10 bases from J, with 13 bases in between. Per the germline V gene, CDR1 is SEHNR and CDR2 is FQNEAQ (reference sequence). This CDR3 has 13 amino acids. The CDR3 nucleotides read TGTGCCAGCAGCTTCGCCGGGACTCACGAGCAGTTCTTC. This encodes CASSFAGTHEQFF.

The V call is TRBV14, the J call TRBJ2-7; 7 bases fit TRBD2. CDR3 length equals 17 residues. Trimming cost V 4 bases and J 2 bases; bases outside gene matches: 14. Germline loops: CDR1 SGHDN, CDR2 FVKESK. CDR3 in DNA: TGTGCCAGCAGCCTAGACCCCCCCCGCGGGAGAGCCTACGAGCAGTACTTC. This gives the protein CASSLDPPRGRAYEQYF. The full variable domain, with the rest looked up from reference TRBV14 and TRBJ2-7, is EAGVTQFPSHSVIEKGQTVTLRCDPISGHDNLYWYRRVMGKEIKFLLHFVKESKQDESGMPNNRFLAERTGGTYSTLKVQPAELEDSGVYFCASSLDPPRGRAYEQYFGPGTRLTVT.

This clonotype was seen many times. The CDR3, as DNA: TGTGCCACCAGCAGGGACGGAGCCTACGAGCAGTACTTC. This translates into CATSRDGAYEQYF. This chain connects TRBV15 to TRBJ2-7; no firm D call. From germline, CDR1 is LNHNV and CDR2 YYDKDF (reference sequence). This CDR3 comprises 13 residues. V was shortened by 3 bases and J by 2 bases, with 8 bases between the two germline ends. Variable domain in full (rest from reference TRBV15 and TRBJ2-7): DAMVIQNPRYQVTQFGKPVTLSCSQTLNHNVMYWYQQKSSQAPKLLFHYYDKDFNNEADTPDNFQSRRPNTSFCFLDIRSPGLGDTAMYLCATSRDGAYEQYFGPGTRLTVT.

The rearrangement joins TRBV5-1 to TRBJ2-1; TRBD2 aligns across 8 bases. The germline V gene encodes CDR1 SGHRS and CDR2 YFSETQ. The V segment lost 4 bases and the J segment 8 bases; nucleotides outside the gene matches: 11. CDR3 length: 15 amino acids. CDR3 sequence reads: CASSQAGGRLDEQFF. The CDR3 region has the DNA TGCGCCAGCAGCCAAGCTGGCGGGAGGTTAGATGAGCAGTTCTTC.

J is TRBJ1-5 and V is TRBV27; 7 nucleotides agree with TRBD1. Looked up from germline, CDR1 is MNHEY and CDR2 is SMNVEV (reference sequence). There are 15 residues in the CDR3. The J segment lost 3 bases and the V segment lost 5 bases, leaving 7 bases of the junction unmatched. The CDR3 DNA is TGTGCCAGCAGTCCTCAGACAGGGATCAATCAGCCCCAGCATTTT. Translated: CASSPQTGINQPQHF.

The chain couples TRBV2 to TRBJ2-2, with 12 bases that match TRBD1. Per germline, CDR1 SNHLY and CDR2 FYNNEI. The CDR3 sequence is 17 residues long. After removal of 1 base from V and 4 bases from J, the junction contained 4 bases not matched to a gene. This CDR3 is CASSEEGQGAGTGELFF. The CDR3 coding sequence is TGTGCCAGCAGTGAAGAGGGACAGGGGGCGGGCACCGGGGAGCTGTTTTTT.

This rearrangement joins TRBV20-1 to TRBJ2-5; possible D gene TRBD1, 5 bases. With 1 base removed from V and 14 bases from J, the gap between germline ends came to 14 bases. Germline V gene lookup returns CDR1 DFQATT and CDR2 SNEGSKA (reference sequence). This CDR3 contains 11 residues. In DNA form, the CDR3 reads TGCAGTGCTAGAGTAACAGGACCATGCTACTTC. Amino acid sequence: CSARVTGPCYF.

This clonotype was detected many times. The chain joins TRBV27 to TRBJ2-7, with a weak D call TRBD2 (6 bases). Germline CDR1 MNHEY, CDR2 SMNVEV (reference sequence). Trimming removed 5 bases from V and 3 bases from J, with 14 bases in between. The length of the CDR3 is 14 residues. The CDR3 nucleotides are TGTGCCAGCAGTACCCCGGCCGGGGGCTACGAGCAGTACTTC. It translates to CASSTPAGGYEQYF.

This clonotype came up many times. The V and J genes are TRBV6-1 and TRBJ2-7; D remains ambiguous. V was shortened by 7 bases and J by 5 bases, with 15 bases between the two germline ends. This CDR3 spans 13 amino acids. Germline values: CDR1 MNHNS, CDR2 SASEGT. The CDR3 region has the DNA TGTGCCAGCAAAGATGGTTCTCGAAACGAGCAGTACTTC. Translated: CASKDGSRNEQYF.

This sequence joins TRBV7-9 and TRBJ1-2, with TRBD1 matching over 10 bases. The J segment lost 8 bases and the V segment lost 3 bases, leaving 3 bases of the junction unmatched. Looked up from germline, CDR1 is SEHNR and CDR2 is FQNEAQ (reference sequence). There are 13 residues in the CDR3. DNA of the CDR3: TGTGCCAGCAGCTTGGACAGGGGGTTGGGCTACACCTTC. It yields the protein CASSLDRGLGYTF. Full variable domain (outside the CDR3, taken from reference TRBV7-9 and TRBJ1-2): DTGVSQNPRHKITKRGQNVTFRCDPISEHNRLYWYRQTLGQGPEFLTYFQNEAQLEKSRLLSDRFSAERPKGSFSTLEIQRTEQGDSAMYLCASSLDRGLGYTFGSGTRLTVV.

Ten or more counts support this clonotype. The chain is built from TRBV7-9 and TRBJ1-1; D is ambiguous. The germline V and J ends were trimmed by 1 base and 5 bases, with 17 bases remaining between them. The CDR3 totals 16 residues. Germline V gene data show CDR1 as SEHNR and CDR2 as FQNEAQ (reference sequence). CDR3 nucleotide sequence: TGTGCCAGCAGCTTAGGAGGTGTTTTGAGAGGAACTGAAGCTTTCTTT. The encoded protein is CASSLGGVLRGTEAFF.

This clonotype was counted a few times. The J gene is TRBJ2-2, the V gene TRBV20-1; 8 positions match TRBD1. V gave up 0 bases and J gave up 1 base; unmatched junction bases: 4. The CDR3 extends over 16 amino acids. In germline, CDR1 is DFQATT, CDR2 SNEGSKA (reference sequence). As DNA, the CDR3 is TGCAGTGCTAGAGATCTCGGACAGGGGAACACCGGGGAGCTGTTTTTT. This codes for CSARDLGQGNTGELFF.

This clonotype was observed at least ten times. The chain is built from TRBV6-2 or TRBV6-3 and TRBJ2-3; 7 bases agree with TRBD2. Germline V gene lookup returns CDR1 MNHEY and CDR2 SVGEGT. V dropped 7 bases and J dropped 2; count of bases not matched to a gene: 9. The CDR3 sequence is 15 residues long. In nucleotides, the CDR3 is TGTGCCAGCACCTTTGGGGAGGGGCACACAGATACGCAGTATTTT. It specifies CASTFGEGHTDTQYF.

The chain couples TRBV10-3 to TRBJ1-2, with D maybe TRBD1 (5 bases). Germline CDR1 reads ENHRY; CDR2 reads SYGVKD. The length of the CDR3 is 13 residues. V lost 2 bases and J lost 3, with 7 bases in between. For the CDR3, the DNA is TGTGCCATCAGTGAGGGGGGGGACTATGGCTACACCTTC. It translates to CAISEGGDYGYTF.

Regarding this clonotype: The conserved closing phenylalanine or tryptophan is absent in this CDR3, likely reflecting a read error. The gene calls are TRBV5-6 and TRBJ1-4, with unresolved D. The CDR3 spans 16 residues. Germline V CDR1 and CDR2: SGHDT, YYEEEE. Trimming removed 4 bases from V and 0 bases from J, with 13 bases in between. CDR3 sequence: CASSHRIRTTNEKLFV. The CDR3, as DNA: TGTGCCAGCAGCCATCGAATAAGGACAACTAATGAAAAACTGTTTGTT.

On this clonotype itself: It may be a read error: a sequence one base away is much more abundant. The chain couples TRBV30 to TRBJ1-2; no reliable D call. Per the germline V gene, CDR1 is GTSNPN and CDR2 is SVGIG (reference sequence). The CDR3 loop spans 14 amino acids. In nucleotides, the CDR3 is TGTGCCTGGAGTGTACGACACCCGTTCTATGGCTGCACCTTC. It translates to CAWSVRHPFYGCTF.

As regards this clonotype: Given a much more abundant clone one base away, this may be a read error. The chain carries TRBV12-3 or TRBV12-4 and TRBJ2-7; unclear D gene. This CDR3 comprises 15 residues. Trimming pared 3 bases from V and 4 bases from J, leaving 16 bases between. The CDR3 DNA reads TGTGCCAGCAGTTTTCTCTCCGAATCGGATTACGAGCAGTACTTC. Encoded protein: CASSFLSESDYEQYF.

This clonotype appeared many times. This rearrangement joins TRBV2 to TRBJ2-1, with D maybe TRBD2 (6 bases). The CDR3 length is 14 residues. Germline values: CDR1 SNHLY, CDR2 FYNNEI. V was shortened by 8 bases and J by 6 bases, with 17 bases between the two germline ends. The CDR3 loop is CASEPGLPGNEQFF. The CDR3 coding sequence is TGTGCCAGCGAACCGGGACTCCCAGGCAATGAGCAGTTCTTC.

Concerning this clonotype itself: The junction departs from the called germline gene at one end, perhaps through a read error. The V gene is TRBV28, the J gene TRBJ2-1; 13 bases are a match to TRBD2. The V gene's germline CDR1 is MDHEN and CDR2 SYDVKM. CDR3 length: 20 amino acids. The CDR3 sequence: CASSPLWTSGRSSSYNGQLF. The CDR3 DNA is TGTGCCAGCAGTCCACTTTGGACTAGCGGGAGATCCAGCTCCTACAATGGGCAGCTCTTC.

This clonotype has at least ten counts. The chain uses TRBV6-1 and TRBJ2-2; either TRBD1 or TRBD2 may fit D (5 bases each). Germline CDR1 and CDR2: MNHNS and SASEGT. Trimming removed 5 bases from V and 4 bases from J, with 11 bases in between. This CDR3 is 14 amino acids long. The CDR3 nucleotides read TGTGCCAGCAGTAGCCCGAGGGGCACCGGGGAGCTGTTTTTT. Translating gives CASSSPRGTGELFF.

This clonotype was seen ten or more times. The chain carries TRBV5-1 and TRBJ1-6, with D tentatively TRBD1 (5 bases). Looked up from germline, CDR1 is SGHRS and CDR2 is YFSETQ. The CDR3 consists of 14 residues. V shed 5 bases and J shed 6 bases, with 12 bases lying between them. As DNA, the CDR3 is TGCGCCAGCAGAGGTGAGGGGACTAATTCACCCCTCCACTTT. It yields the protein CASRGEGTNSPLHF.

This clonotype occurred many times. The rearrangement uses TRBV20-1 and TRBJ2-7, with 7 bases aligning to TRBD1. Looked up from germline, CDR1 is DFQATT and CDR2 is SNEGSKA (reference sequence). Trimming at V came to 0 bases and at J to 6 bases, leaving 8 bases not matched to a gene. The CDR3 is 14 amino acids. CDR3 nucleotide sequence: TGCAGTGCTAGAGATGGAAAAGGGGGCCGCGAGCAGTACTTC. Encoded protein: CSARDGKGGREQYF.

This clonotype appeared a few times. V usage is TRBV30 and J usage is TRBJ1-6; the D gene is possibly TRBD1 (6 bases). V dropped 2 bases and J dropped 10 bases, with 12 bases sitting between them. Germline CDR1 and CDR2: GTSNPN and SVGIG (reference sequence). The CDR3 sequence is 13 residues long. CDR3 coding DNA: TGTGCCTGGAGTATAGGGGGATTGTCACCCCTCCACTTT. Amino acid sequence: CAWSIGGLSPLHF.

The genes are TRBV7-2 and TRBJ1-4, with 8 bases matching TRBD1. Germline loops: CDR1 SGHTA, CDR2 FQGNSA. The J segment lost 8 bases and the V segment lost 5 bases, leaving 10 bases of the junction unmatched. The CDR3 contains 15 residues. The chain's CDR3 is CASSLGGQAKEKLFF. CDR3 nucleotide sequence: TGTGCCAGCAGCCTAGGGGGACAGGCCAAAGAAAAACTGTTTTTT.

The rearrangement joins TRBV9 to TRBJ2-5, with a possible D match to TRBD1 (6 bases). The CDR3 totals 15 residues. The germline V gene has CDR1 SGDLS and CDR2 YYNGEE. Between the trimmed V and J ends, which lost 3 bases and 2 bases, there was a span of 14 bases. The CDR3 loop reads CASSGGRQVQETQYF. The CDR3 nucleotides read TGTGCCAGCAGCGGGGGCAGACAGGTACAAGAGACCCAGTACTTC.

This clonotype was recorded a few times. V is TRBV12-3 or TRBV12-4 and J is TRBJ2-6, with D possibly being TRBD2 (7 bases). This CDR3 is 15 amino acids long. Trimming pared 6 bases from V and 3 bases from J, leaving 12 bases between. The CDR3 reads CASRGGQVGANVLTF. The CDR3, as DNA: TGTGCCAGCAGGGGGGGGCAGGTTGGGGCCAACGTCCTGACTTTC.